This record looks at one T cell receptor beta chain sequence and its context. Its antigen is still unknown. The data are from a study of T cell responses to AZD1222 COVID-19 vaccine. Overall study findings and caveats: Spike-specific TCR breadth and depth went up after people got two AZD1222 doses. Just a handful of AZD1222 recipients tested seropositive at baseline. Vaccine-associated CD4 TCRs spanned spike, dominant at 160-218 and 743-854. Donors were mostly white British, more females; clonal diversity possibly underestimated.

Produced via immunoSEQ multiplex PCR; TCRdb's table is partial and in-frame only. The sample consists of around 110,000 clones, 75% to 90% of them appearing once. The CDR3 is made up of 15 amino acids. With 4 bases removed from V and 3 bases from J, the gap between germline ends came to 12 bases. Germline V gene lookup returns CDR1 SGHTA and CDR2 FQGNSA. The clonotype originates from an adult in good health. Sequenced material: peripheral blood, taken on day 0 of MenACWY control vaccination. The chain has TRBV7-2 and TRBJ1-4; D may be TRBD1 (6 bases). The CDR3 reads CASSSNRDSNEKLFF. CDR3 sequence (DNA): TGTGCCAGCAGCTCTAACAGGGATTCTAATGAAAAACTGTTTTTT. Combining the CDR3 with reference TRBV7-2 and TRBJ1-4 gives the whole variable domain GAGVSQSPSNKVTEKGKDVELRCDPISGHTALYWYRQSLGQGLEFLIYFQGNSAPDKSGLPSDRFSAERTGGSVSTLTIQRTQQEDSAVYLCASSSNRDSNEKLFFGSGTQLSVL.